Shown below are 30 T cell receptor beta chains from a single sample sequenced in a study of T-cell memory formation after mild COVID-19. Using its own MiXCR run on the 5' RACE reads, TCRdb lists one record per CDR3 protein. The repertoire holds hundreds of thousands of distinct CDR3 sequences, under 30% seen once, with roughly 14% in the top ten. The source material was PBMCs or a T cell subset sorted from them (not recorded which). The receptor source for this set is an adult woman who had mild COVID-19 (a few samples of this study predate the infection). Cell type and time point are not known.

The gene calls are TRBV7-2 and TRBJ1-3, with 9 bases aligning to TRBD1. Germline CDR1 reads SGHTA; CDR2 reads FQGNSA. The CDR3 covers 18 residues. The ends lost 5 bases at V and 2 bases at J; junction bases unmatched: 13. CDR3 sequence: CASSEGQGLPMTGNTIYF. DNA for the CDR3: TGTGCCAGCAGCGAGGGACAGGGCCTTCCGATGACTGGAAACACCATATATTTT.

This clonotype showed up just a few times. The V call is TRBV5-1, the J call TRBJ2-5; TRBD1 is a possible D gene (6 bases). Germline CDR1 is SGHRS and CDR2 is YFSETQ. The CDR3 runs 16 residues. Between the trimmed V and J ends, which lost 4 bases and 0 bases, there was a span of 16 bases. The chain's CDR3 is CASSEQGRKYQETQYF. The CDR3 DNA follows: TGCGCCAGCAGCGAACAGGGTCGCAAGTACCAAGAGACCCAGTACTTC.

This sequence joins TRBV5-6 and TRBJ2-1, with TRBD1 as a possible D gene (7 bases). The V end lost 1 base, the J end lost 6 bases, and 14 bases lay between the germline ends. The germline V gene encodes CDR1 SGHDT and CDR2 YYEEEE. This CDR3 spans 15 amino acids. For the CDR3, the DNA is TGTGCCAGCAGCTTGTTGGCAGGGGGAGGCAATGAGCAGTTCTTC. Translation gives CASSLLAGGGNEQFF.

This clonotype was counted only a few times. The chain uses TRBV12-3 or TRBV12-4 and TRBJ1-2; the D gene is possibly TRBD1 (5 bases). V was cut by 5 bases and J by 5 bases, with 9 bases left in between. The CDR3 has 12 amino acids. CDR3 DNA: TGTGCCAGCAGTCTTCCAGGGTATGGCTACACCTTC. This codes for CASSLPGYGYTF.

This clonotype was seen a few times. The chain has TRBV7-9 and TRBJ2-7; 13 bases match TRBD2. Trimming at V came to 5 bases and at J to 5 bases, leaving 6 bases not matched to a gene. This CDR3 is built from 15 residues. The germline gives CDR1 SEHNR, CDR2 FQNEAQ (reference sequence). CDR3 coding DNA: TGTGCCAGCAGCGCCGGGACTAGCGGGACCGACGAGCAGTACTTC. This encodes CASSAGTSGTDEQYF.

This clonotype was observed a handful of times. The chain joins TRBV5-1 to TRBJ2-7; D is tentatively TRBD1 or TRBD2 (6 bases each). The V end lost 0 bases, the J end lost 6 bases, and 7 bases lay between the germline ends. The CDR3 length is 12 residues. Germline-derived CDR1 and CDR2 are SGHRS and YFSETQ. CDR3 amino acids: CASSLAGAEQYF. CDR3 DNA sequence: TGCGCCAGCAGCTTGGCGGGGGCCGAGCAGTACTTC.

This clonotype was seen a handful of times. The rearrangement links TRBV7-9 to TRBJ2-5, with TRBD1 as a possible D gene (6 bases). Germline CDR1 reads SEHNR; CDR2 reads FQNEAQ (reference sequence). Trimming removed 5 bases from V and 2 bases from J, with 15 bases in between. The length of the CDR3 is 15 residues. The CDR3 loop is CASSPPEGVQETQYF. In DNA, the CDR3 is TGTGCCAGCAGCCCCCCCGAGGGGGTACAAGAGACCCAGTACTTC.

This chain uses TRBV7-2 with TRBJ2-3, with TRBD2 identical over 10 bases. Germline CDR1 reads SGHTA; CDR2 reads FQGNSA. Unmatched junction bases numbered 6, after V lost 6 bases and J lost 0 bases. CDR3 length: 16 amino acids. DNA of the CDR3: TGTGCCAGCAGGGCTAGCGGGAGTTATAGCACAGATACGCAGTATTTT. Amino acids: CASRASGSYSTDTQYF.

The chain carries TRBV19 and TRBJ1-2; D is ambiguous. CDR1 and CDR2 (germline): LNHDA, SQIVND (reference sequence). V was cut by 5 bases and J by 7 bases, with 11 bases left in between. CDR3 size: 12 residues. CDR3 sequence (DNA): TGTGCCAGTAGTCCGCGTGAAGGTGGCTACACCTTC. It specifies CASSPREGGYTF.

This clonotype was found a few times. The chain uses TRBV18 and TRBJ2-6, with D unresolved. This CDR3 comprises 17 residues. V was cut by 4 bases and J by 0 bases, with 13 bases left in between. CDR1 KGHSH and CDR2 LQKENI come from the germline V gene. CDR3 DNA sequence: TGTGCCAGCTCACACGACACGGTTAACTCTGGGGCCAACGTCCTGACTTTC. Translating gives CASSHDTVNSGANVLTF.

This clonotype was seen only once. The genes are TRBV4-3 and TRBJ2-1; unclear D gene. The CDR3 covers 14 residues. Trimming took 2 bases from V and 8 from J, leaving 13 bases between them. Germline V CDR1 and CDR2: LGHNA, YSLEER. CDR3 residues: CASSQRTTLHEQFF. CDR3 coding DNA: TGCGCCAGCAGCCAAAGGACGACCCTTCATGAGCAGTTCTTC.

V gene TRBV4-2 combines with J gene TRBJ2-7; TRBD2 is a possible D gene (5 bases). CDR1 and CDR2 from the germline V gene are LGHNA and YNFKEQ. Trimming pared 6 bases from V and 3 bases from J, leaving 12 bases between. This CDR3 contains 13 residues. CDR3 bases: TGTGCCAGCAGTCTCGACGGGATCTACGAGCAGTACTTC. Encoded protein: CASSLDGIYEQYF.

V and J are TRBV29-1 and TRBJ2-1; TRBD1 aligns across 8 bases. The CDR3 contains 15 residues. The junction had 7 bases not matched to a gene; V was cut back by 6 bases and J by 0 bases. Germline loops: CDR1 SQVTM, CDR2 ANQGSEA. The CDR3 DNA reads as TGCAGCGTCTCAGGGGGCTTGAGCTCCTACAATGAGCAGTTCTTC. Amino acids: CSVSGGLSSYNEQFF.

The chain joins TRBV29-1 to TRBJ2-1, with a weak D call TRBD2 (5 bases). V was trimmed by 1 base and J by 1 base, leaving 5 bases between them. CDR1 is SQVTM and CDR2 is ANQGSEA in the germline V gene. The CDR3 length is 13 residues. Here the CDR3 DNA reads TGCAGCGTTGAAGCGGGGTCCTACAATGAGCAGTTCTTC. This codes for CSVEAGSYNEQFF.

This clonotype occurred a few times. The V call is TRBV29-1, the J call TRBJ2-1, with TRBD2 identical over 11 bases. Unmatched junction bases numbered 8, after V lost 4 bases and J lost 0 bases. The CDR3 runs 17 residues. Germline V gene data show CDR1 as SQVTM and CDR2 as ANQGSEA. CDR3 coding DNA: TGCAGCGTTGCAGGGACTAGCGGACAGCGCTCCTACAATGAGCAGTTCTTC. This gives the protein CSVAGTSGQRSYNEQFF.

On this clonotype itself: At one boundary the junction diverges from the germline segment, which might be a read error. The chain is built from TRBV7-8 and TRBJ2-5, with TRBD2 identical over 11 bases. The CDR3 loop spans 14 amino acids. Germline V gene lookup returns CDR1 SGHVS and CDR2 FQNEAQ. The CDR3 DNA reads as TGTGCCAGCAGCGTAGCGGGAGGGGGAGAGACCCAGTACTTC. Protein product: CASSVAGGGETQYF.

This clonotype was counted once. The CDR3 spells CATSDPGLAGIEQFF. Written as DNA, the CDR3 is TGTGCCACCAGTGACCCGGGACTAGCGGGAATTGAGCAGTTCTTC. This chain connects TRBV24-1 to TRBJ2-1; 13 positions match TRBD2. This CDR3 has 15 amino acids. The germline V gene encodes CDR1 KGHDR and CDR2 SFDVKD. Trimming cost V 4 bases and J 9 bases; bases outside gene matches: 5.

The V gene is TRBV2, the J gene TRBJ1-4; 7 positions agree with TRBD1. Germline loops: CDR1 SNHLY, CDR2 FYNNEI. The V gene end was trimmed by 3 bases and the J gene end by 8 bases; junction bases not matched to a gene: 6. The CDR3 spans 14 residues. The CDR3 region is CASSDSGTDEKLFF. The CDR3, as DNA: TGTGCCAGCAGTGATAGTGGGACAGACGAAAAACTGTTTTTT.

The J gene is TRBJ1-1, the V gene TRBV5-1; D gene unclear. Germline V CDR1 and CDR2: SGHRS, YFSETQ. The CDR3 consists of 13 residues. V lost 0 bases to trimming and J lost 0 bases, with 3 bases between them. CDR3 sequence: CASSLEMNTEAFF. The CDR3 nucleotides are TGCGCCAGCAGCTTGGAGATGAACACTGAAGCTTTCTTT.

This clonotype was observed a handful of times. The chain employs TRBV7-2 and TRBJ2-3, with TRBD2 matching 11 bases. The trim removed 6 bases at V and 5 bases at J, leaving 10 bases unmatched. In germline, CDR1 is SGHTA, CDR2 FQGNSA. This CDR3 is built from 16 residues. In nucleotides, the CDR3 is TGTGCCAGCAGTTTTACGGGGACTAGCGGAGAAGATACGCAGTATTTT. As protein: CASSFTGTSGEDTQYF.

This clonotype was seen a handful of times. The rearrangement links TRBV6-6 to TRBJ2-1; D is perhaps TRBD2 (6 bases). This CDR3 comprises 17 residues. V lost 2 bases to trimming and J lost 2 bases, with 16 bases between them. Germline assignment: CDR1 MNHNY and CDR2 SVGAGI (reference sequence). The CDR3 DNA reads TGTGCCAGCAGTTACCCTGCGGGACCTCGAACCTACAATGAGCAGTTCTTC. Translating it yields CASSYPAGPRTYNEQFF.

The chain's CDR3 is CASKKAGVETQYF. The CDR3 coding sequence is TGTGCCAGCAAGAAAGCCGGGGTGGAGACCCAGTACTTC. V is TRBV6-2 or TRBV6-3 and J is TRBJ2-5, with D possibly TRBD2 on 5 matching bases. Trimming left V 7 bases short and J 5 bases short, with 14 bases between. CDR1 and CDR2 (germline): MNHEY, SVGEGT. The CDR3 sequence is 13 residues long.

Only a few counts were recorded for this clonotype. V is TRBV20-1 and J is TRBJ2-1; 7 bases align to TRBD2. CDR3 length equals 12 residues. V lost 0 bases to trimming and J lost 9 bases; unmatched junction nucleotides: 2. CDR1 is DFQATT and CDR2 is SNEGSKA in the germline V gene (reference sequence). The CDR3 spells CSAREREFEQFF. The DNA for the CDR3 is TGCAGTGCTAGAGAGCGGGAGTTTGAGCAGTTCTTC.

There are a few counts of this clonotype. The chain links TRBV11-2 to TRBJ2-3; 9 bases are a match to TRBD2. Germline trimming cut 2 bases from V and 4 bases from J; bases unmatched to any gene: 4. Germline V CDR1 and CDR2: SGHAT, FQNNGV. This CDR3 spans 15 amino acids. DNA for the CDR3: TGTGCCAGCAGCTTAAGCGGGGGGTTCCCAGATACGCAGTATTTT. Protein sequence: CASSLSGGFPDTQYF.

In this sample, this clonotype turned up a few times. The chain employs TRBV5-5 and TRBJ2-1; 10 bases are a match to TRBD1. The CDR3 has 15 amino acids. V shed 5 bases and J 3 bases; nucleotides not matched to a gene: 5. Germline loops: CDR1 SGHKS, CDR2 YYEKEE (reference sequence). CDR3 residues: CASRGGQGGYNEQFF. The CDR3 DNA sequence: TGTGCCAGCAGGGGAGGACAGGGGGGCTACAATGAGCAGTTCTTC.

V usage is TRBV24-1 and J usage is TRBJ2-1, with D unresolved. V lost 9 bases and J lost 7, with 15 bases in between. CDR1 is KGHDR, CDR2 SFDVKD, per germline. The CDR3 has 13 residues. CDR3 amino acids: CATSGGSQNEQFF. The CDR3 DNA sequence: TGTGCCACCTCCGGTGGAAGCCAAAATGAGCAGTTCTTC.

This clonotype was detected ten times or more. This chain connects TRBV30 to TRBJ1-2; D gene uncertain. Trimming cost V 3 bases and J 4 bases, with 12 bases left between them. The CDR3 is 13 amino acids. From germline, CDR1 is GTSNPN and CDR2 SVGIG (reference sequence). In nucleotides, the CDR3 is TGTGCCTGGAGCCCGGGCTGGGGCTATGGCTACACCTTC. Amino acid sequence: CAWSPGWGYGYTF.

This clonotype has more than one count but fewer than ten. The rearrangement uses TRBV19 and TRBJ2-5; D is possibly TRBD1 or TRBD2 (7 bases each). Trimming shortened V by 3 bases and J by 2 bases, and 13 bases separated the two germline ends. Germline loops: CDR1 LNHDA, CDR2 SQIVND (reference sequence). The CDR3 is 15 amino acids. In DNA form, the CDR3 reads TGTGCCAGTAGTATCTACAGGGGAGGGCAAGAGACCCAGTACTTC. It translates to CASSIYRGGQETQYF.

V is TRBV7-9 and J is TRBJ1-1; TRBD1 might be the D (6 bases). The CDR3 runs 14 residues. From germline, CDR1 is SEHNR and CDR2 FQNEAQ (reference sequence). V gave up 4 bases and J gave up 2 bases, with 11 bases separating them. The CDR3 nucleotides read TGTGCCAGCAGCTCACTACAGGGTAACACTGAAGCTTTCTTT. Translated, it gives CASSSLQGNTEAFF.

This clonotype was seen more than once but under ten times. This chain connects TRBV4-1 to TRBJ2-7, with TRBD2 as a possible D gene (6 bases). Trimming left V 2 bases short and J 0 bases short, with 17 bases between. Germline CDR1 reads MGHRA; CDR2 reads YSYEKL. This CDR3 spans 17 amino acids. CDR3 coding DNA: TGCGCCAGCAGCCAACCGGGACTTCTTTTGAGCTCCTACGAGCAGTACTTC. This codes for CASSQPGLLLSSYEQYF.